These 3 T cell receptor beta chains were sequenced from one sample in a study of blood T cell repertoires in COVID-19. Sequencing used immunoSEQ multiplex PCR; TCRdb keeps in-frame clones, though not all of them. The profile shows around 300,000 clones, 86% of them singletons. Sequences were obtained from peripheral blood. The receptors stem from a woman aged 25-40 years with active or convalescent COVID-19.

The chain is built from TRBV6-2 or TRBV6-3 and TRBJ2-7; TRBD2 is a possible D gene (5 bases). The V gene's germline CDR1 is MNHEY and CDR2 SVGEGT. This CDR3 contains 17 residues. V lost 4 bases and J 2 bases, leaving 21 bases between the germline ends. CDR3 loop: CASSSLVGVPPAYEQYF. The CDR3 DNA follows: TGTGCCAGCAGTTCCCTTGTCGGGGTTCCCCCAGCCTACGAGCAGTACTTC.

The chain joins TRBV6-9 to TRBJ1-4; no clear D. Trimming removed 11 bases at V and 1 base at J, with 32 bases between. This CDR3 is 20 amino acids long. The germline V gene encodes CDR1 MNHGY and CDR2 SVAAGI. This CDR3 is CALERSAGFSNPLTNEKLFF. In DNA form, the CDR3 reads TGTGCCCTAGAAAGGTCGGCGGGGTTTTCGAACCCGCTAACTAATGAAAAACTGTTTTTT.

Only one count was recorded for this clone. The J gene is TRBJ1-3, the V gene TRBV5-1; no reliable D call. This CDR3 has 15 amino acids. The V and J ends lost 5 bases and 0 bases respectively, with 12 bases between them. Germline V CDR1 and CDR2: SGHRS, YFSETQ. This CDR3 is CASREDVVSGNTIYF. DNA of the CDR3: TGCGCCAGCAGGGAGGACGTCGTCTCTGGAAACACCATATATTTT.